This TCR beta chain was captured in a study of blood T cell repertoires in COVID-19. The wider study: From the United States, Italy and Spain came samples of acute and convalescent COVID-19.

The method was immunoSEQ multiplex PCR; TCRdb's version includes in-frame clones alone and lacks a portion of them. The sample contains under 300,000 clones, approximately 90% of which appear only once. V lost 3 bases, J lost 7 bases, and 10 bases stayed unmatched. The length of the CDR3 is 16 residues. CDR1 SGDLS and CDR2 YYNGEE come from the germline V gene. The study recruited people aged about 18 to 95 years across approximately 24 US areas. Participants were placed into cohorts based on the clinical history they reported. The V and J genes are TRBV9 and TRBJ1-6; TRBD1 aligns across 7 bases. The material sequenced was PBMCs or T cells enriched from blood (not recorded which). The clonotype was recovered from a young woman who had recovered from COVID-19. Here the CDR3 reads CASSAGGQLVNSPLHF. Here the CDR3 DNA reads TGTGCCAGCAGCGCCGGGGGACAGCTGGTCAATTCACCCCTCCACTTT.